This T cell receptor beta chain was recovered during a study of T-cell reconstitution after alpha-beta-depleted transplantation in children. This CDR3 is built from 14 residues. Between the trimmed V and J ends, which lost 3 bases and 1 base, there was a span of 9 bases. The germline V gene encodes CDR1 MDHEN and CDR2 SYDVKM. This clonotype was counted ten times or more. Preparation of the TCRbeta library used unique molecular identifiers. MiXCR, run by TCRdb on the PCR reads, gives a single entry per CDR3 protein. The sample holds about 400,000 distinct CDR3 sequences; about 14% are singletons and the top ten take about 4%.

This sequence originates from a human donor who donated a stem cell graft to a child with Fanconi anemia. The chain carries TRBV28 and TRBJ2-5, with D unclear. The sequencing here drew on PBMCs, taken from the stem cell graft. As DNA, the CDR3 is TGTGCCAGCAGTTTTGAGACGACCCAAGAGACCCAGTACTTC. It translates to CASSFETTQETQYF.